The clone carrying this TCR beta chain has only a few counts. Its antigen is not known. The sample belongs to a study of response to subunit inactivated influenza vaccine. Points from the study as a whole: A suggestion made by the authors is that each seasonal influenza vaccination recruits few new T cells.

The CDR3 is 12 amino acids. Germline V gives CDR1 SEHNR, CDR2 FQNEAQ (reference sequence). The V and J ends lost 5 bases and 3 bases respectively, with 8 bases between them. TCRdb itself ran the RT-PCR reads through MiXCR, one entry per CDR3 protein. The sample records more than 700,000 distinct CDR3 sequences, 21% being singletons. The rearrangement joins TRBV7-9 to TRBJ2-7; the D is unclear. This receptor was taken from a man between 45 and 60 years old who received an inactivated influenza vaccine. The input for sequencing was PBMCs from blood, taken around 5 days after vaccination. Written as DNA, the CDR3 is TGTGCCAGCAGCGTGACGAACTACGAGCAGTACTTC. It translates to CASSVTNYEQYF. Full variable domain (outside the CDR3, taken from reference TRBV7-9 and TRBJ2-7): DTGVSQNPRHKITKRGQNVTFRCDPISEHNRLYWYRQTLGQGPEFLTYFQNEAQLEKSRLLSDRFSAERPKGSFSTLEIQRTEQGDSAMYLCASSVTNYEQYFGPGTRLTVT.